Shown below are 8 T cell receptor beta chains from a single sample sequenced in a study of CD8+CD57+ T cells in acquired aplastic anemia. Genomic DNA was employed as the template in profiling TCR beta VDJ and CDR3. TCRdb passed the reads through MiXCR, listing each CDR3 protein once. The sample yields hundreds of thousands of distinct CDR3 sequences, approximately 70% seen once. Material for sequencing was sorted CD4+, CD8+, or CD8+CD57+ T cells (not recorded which) from PBMCs. The source of these receptors is a human donor in good health, serving as a control.

This clonotype has just a few counts. V gene TRBV29-1 combines with J gene TRBJ1-1; TRBD1 matches at 8 bases. The germline V gene encodes CDR1 SQVTM and CDR2 ANQGSEA. V shed 8 bases and J 1 base; nucleotides not matched to a gene: 3. This CDR3 has 12 residues. The chain's CDR3 is CSFDRGNTEAFF. CDR3 bases: TGCAGCTTCGACAGGGGGAACACTGAAGCTTTCTTT.

About this clonotype: A read error may account for a junction end that differs from germline. This chain joins TRBV2 and TRBJ1-6; possibly TRBD1 for D (5 bases). The CDR3 runs 15 residues. CDR1 SNHLY and CDR2 FYNNEI come from the germline V gene. CDR3 sequence reads: CASSPDGTANSPLYF. Here the CDR3 DNA reads TGTGCCAGCAGCCCGGACGGGACGGCTAATTCACCCCTTTACTTT.

A word on this clonotype: This may be a read error: a much more frequent sequence differs by one nucleotide. The chain employs TRBV10-2 and TRBJ1-2, with 8 bases identical to TRBD1. The CDR3 extends over 14 amino acids. CDR1 and CDR2 (germline): WSHSY, SAAADI. In DNA, the CDR3 is TGTGCCAGCAGCACGCCGGGACAGGAAGTTGGCTACACCTTC. Its protein is CASSTPGQEVGYTF.

Notes on this clonotype: The final CDR3 position lacks the conserved phenylalanine or tryptophan, pointing to a likely read error. The DNA is left out, because the CDR3 cannot be placed on it with certainty; the CDR3 is given as TCRdb lists it. The chain uses TRBV2 and TRBJ2-3; the table's D call, TRBD2, has no DNA check behind it. The CDR3 contains 16 residues when both ends are counted. Germline values: CDR1 SNHLY, CDR2 FYNNEI. Here the CDR3 reads CASSVERGGTQYFGPG.

Concerning this clonotype itself: A read error is possible here, since a much larger clone lies one base away. The rearrangement uses TRBV11-3 and TRBJ2-3; a weak D match, TRBD2 (6 bases). The V gene's germline CDR1 is SGHNT and CDR2 YENEEA. This CDR3 is 14 amino acids long. CDR3 region: CASREDSGTDTRYF. In DNA, the CDR3 is TGTGCCAGCAGGGAAGATAGCGGAACAGATACGCGGTATTTT.

In regard to this clonotype: The conserved phenylalanine or tryptophan is not found at the CDR3 terminus, so this likely reflects a read error. It is unclear where the CDR3 begins or ends on the DNA, so no DNA is shown, and the CDR3 is as TCRdb lists it. The genes are TRBV7-2 and TRBJ1-1; TRBD1 is the table's D call and was not checked against the DNA. Counting both end residues, the CDR3 totals 11 amino acids. Germline V gives CDR1 SGHTA, CDR2 FQGNSA. The chain's CDR3 is CASSLDGGRRI.

This clonotype occurred many times. Relative to the germline gene, one junction end is altered; a read error may explain this. The V gene is TRBV5-1, the J gene TRBJ1-3; D not certain. Per the germline V gene, CDR1 is SGHRS and CDR2 is YFSETQ. The CDR3 covers 13 residues. The CDR3 coding sequence is TGTGCCAGCAGTTTAGCGGGGGGAAACACCATATATTTT. This sequence encodes CASSLAGGNTIYF.

Notes on this clonotype: The missing conserved phenylalanine or tryptophan at the end of this CDR3 makes a read error likely. Because the CDR3's place on the DNA is in doubt, the DNA is left out and the CDR3 is given as listed by TCRdb. The genes are TRBV12-3 or TRBV12-4 and TRBJ2-2. The CDR3 sequence runs 14 residues, both termini included. The CDR3 sequence: CASREGQNHRQHFG.